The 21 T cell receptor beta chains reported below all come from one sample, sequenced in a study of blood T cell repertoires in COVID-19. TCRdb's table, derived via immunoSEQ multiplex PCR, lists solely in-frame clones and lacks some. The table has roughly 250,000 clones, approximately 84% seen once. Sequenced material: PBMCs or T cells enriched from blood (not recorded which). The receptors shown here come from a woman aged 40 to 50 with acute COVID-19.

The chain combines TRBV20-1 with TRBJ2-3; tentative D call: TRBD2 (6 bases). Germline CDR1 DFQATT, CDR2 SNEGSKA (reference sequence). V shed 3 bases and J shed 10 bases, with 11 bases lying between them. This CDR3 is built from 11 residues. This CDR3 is CSASPGDPQYF. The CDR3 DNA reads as TGCAGTGCTAGCCCGGGAGACCCGCAGTATTTT.

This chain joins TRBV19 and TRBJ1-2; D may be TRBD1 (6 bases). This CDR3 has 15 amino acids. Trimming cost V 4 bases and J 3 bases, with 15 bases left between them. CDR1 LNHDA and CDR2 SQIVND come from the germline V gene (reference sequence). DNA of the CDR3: TGTGCCAGTAGTAAACAGGGAAGTTTGGACTATGGCTACACCTTC. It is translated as CASSKQGSLDYGYTF. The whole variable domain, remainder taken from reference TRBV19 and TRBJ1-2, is DGGITQSPKYLFRKEGQNVTLSCEQNLNHDAMYWYRQDPGQGLRLIYYSQIVNDFQKGDIAEGYSVSREKKESFPLTVTSAQKNPTAFYLCASSKQGSLDYGYTFGSGTRLTVV.

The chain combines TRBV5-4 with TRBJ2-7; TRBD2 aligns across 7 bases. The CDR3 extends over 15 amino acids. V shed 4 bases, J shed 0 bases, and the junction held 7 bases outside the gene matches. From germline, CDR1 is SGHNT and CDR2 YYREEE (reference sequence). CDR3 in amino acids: CASSASSGSSYEQYF. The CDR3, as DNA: TGTGCCAGCAGCGCCTCTAGCGGAAGCTCCTACGAGCAGTACTTC.

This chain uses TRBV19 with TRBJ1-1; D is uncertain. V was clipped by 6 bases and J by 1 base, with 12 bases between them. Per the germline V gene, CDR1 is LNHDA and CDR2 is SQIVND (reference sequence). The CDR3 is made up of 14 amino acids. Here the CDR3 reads CASRPGRTNTEAFF. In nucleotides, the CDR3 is TGTGCCAGTAGACCGGGAAGGACGAACACTGAAGCTTTCTTT.

In DNA form, the CDR3 reads TGTGCCACCAGTGATAAGGGCAGGGTCCCGGGAGCAACTAATGAAAAACTGTTTTTT. Its protein is CATSDKGRVPGATNEKLFF. The rearrangement joins TRBV24-1 to TRBJ1-4; D might be TRBD1 (5 bases). This CDR3 is built from 19 residues. In germline, CDR1 is KGHDR, CDR2 SFDVKD. Trimming shortened V by 3 bases and J by 0 bases, and 19 bases separated the two germline ends.

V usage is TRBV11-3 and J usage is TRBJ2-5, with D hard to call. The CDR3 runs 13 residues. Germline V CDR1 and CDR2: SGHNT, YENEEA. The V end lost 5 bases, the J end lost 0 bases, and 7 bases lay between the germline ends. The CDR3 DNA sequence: TGTGCCAGCAGCCCCGCAGACCAAGAGACCCAGTACTTC. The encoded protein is CASSPADQETQYF.

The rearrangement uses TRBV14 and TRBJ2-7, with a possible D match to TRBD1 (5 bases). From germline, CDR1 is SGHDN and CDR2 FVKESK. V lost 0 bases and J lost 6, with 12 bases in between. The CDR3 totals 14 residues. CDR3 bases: TGTGCCAGCAGCCAAGACAGGGAATGGGGCGAGCAGTACTTC. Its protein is CASSQDREWGEQYF.

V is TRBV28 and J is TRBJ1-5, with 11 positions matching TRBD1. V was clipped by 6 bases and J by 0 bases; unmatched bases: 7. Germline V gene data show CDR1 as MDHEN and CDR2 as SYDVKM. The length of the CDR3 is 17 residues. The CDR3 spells CASRLDRGPYSNQPQHF. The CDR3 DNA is TGTGCCAGCAGATTGGACAGGGGGCCTTATAGCAATCAGCCCCAGCATTTT. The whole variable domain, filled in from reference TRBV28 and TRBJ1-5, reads DVKVTQSSRYLVKRTGEKVFLECVQDMDHENMFWYRQDPGLGLRLIYFSYDVKMKEKGDIPEGYSVSREKKERFSLILESASTNQTSMYLCASRLDRGPYSNQPQHFGDGTRLSIL.

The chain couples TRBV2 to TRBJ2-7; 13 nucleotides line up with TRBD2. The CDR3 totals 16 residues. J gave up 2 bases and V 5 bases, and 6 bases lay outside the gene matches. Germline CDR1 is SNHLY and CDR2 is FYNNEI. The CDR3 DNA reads TGTGCCAGCAGTTATGGAGGGACTAGCGGGGCCTACGAGCAGTACTTC. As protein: CASSYGGTSGAYEQYF.

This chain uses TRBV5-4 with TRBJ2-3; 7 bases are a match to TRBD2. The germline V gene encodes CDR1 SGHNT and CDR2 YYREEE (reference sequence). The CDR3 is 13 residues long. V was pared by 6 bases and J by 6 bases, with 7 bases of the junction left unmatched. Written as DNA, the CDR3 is TGTGCCAGCACTGTCGGCGGGAGCGATACGCAGTATTTT. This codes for CASTVGGSDTQYF. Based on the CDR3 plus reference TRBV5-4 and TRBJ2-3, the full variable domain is ETGVTQSPTHLIKTRGQQVTLRCSSQSGHNTVSWYQQALGQGPQFIFQYYREEENGRGNFPPRFSGLQFPNYSSELNVNALELDDSALYLCASTVGGSDTQYFGPGTRLTVL.

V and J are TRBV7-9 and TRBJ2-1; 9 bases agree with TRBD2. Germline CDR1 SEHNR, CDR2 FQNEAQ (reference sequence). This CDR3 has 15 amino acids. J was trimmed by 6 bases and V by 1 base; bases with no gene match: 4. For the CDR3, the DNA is TGTGCCAGCAGCTTAGTACGCGGGAGGGGCAATGAGCAGTTCTTC. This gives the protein CASSLVRGRGNEQFF.

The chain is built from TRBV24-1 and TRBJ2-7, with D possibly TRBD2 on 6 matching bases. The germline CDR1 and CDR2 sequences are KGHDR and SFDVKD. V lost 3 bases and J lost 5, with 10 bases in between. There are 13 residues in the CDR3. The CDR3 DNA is TGTGCCACCAGTGATACCGAGCGGGACGAGCAGTACTTC. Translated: CATSDTERDEQYF.

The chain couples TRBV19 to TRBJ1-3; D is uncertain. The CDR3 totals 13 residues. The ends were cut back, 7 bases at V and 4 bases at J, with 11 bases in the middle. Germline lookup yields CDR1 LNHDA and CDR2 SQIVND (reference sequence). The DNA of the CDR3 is TGTGCCAGTATTACCGGTCTCGGAAACACCATATATTTT. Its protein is CASITGLGNTIYF.

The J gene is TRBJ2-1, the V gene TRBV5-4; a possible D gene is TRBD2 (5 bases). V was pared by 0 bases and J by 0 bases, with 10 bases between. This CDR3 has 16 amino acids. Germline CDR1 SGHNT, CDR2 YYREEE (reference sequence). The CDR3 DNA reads TGTGCCAGCAGCTTGGGCGGGCCGAGCTCCTACAATGAGCAGTTCTTC. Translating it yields CASSLGGPSSYNEQFF.

DNA for the CDR3: TGTGCCAGCAGCGCTTTGACAGGGGACACCGGGGAGCTGTTTTTT. It specifies CASSALTGDTGELFF. This chain links TRBV14 with TRBJ2-2, with 8 bases aligning to TRBD1. The CDR3 length is 15 residues. Germline trimming cut 5 bases from V and 3 bases from J; bases unmatched to any gene: 5. Germline CDR1 SGHDN, CDR2 FVKESK.

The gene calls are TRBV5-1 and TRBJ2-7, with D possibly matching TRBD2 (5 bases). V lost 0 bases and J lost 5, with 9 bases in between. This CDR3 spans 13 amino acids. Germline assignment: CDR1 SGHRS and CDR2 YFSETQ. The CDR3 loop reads CASSLVFSDEQYF. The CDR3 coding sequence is TGCGCCAGCAGCTTGGTTTTTAGCGACGAGCAGTACTTC.

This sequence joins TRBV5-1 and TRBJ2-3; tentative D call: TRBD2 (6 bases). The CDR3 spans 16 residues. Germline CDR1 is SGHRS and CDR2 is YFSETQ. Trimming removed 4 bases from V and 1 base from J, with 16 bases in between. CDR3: CASSHLGGEGTDTQYF. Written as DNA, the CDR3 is TGCGCCAGCAGCCACCTCGGAGGGGAGGGCACAGATACGCAGTATTTT.

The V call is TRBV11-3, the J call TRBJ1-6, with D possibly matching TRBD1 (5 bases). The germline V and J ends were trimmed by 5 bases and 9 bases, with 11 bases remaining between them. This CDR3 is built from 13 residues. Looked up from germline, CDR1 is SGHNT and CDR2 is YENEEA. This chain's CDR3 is CASSLVGGSPLHF. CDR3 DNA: TGTGCCAGCAGCCTCGTGGGGGGTTCACCCCTCCACTTT.

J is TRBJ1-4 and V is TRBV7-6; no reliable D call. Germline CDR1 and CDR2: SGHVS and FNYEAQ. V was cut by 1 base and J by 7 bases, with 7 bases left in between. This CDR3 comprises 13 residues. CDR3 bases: TGTGCCAGCAGCTTAGGGAGTTCTGAAAAACTGTTTTTT. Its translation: CASSLGSSEKLFF.

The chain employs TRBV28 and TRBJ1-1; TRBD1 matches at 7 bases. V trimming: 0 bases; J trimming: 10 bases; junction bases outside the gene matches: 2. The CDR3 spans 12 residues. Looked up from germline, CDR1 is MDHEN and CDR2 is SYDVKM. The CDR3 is CASSLWGDRAFF. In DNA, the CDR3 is TGTGCCAGCAGTTTATGGGGGGACAGAGCTTTCTTT. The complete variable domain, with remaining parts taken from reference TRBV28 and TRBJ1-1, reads DVKVTQSSRYLVKRTGEKVFLECVQDMDHENMFWYRQDPGLGLRLIYFSYDVKMKEKGDIPEGYSVSREKKERFSLILESASTNQTSMYLCASSLWGDRAFFGQGTRLTVV.

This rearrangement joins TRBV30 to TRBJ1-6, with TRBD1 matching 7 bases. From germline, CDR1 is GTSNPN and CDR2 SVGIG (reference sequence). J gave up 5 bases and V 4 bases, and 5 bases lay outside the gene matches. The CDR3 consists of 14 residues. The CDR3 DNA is TGTGCCTGGAACCGGGACAGCAATAATTCACCCCTCCACTTT. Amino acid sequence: CAWNRDSNNSPLHF. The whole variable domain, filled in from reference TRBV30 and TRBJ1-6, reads SQTIHQWPATLVQPVGSPLSLECTVEGTSNPNLYWYRQAAGRGLQLLFYSVGIGQISSEVPQNLSASRPQDRQFILSSKKLLLSDSGFYLCAWNRDSNNSPLHFGNGTRLTVT.